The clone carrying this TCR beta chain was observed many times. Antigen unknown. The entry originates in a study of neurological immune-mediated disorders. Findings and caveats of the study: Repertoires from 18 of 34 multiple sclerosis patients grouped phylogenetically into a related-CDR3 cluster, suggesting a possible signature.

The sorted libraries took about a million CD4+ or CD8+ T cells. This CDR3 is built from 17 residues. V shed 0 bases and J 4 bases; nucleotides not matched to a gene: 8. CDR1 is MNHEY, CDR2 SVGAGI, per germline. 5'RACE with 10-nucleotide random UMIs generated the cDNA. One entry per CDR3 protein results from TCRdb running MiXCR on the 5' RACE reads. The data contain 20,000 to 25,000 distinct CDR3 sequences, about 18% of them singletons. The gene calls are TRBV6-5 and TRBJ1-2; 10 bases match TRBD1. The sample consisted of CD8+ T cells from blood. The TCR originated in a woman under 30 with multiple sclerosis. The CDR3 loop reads CASSYSGTGDFVYGYTF. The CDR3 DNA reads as TGTGCCAGCAGTTACTCCGGGACAGGGGACTTTGTCTATGGCTACACCTTC.